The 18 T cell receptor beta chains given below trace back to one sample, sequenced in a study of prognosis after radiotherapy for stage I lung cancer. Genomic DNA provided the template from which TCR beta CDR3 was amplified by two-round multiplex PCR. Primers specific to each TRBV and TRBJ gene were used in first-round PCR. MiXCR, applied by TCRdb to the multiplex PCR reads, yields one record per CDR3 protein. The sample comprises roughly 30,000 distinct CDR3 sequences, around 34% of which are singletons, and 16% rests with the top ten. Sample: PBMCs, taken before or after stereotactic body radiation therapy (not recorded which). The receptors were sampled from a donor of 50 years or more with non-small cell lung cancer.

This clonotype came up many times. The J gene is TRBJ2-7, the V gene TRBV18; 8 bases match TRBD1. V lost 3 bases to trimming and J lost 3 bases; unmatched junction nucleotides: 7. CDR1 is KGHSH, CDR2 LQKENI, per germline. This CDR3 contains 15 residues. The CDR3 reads CASSPGQGANYEQYF. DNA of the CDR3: TGTGCCAGCTCACCGGGCCAGGGGGCCAACTACGAGCAGTACTTC.

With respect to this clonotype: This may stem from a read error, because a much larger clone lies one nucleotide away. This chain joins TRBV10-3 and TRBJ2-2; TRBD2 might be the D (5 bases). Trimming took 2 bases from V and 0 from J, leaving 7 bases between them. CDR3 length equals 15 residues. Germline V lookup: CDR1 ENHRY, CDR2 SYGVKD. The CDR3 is CAISEGEPNTGELFF. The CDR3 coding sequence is TGTGCCATCAGTGAGGGGGAGCCGAACACCGGGGAGCTGTTTTTT.

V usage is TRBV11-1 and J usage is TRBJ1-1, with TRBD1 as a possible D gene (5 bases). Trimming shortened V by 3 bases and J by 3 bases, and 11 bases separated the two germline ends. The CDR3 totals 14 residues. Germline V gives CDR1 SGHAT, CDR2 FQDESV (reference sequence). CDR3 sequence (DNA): TGTGCCAGCAGCTTCAGGGTGATTGACACTGAAGCTTTCTTT. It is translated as CASSFRVIDTEAFF. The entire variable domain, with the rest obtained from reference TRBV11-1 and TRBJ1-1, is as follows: EAEVAQSPRYKITEKSQAVAFWCDPISGHATLYWYRQILGQGPELLVQFQDESVVDDSQLPKDRFSAERLKGVDSTLKIQPAELGDSAMYLCASSFRVIDTEAFFGQGTRLTVV.

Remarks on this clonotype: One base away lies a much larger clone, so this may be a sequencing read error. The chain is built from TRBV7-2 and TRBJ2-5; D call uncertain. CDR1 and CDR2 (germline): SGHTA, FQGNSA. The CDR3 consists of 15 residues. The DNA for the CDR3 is TGTGCCAGCAGCTTACGGTCAGCCTACCAAGACACCCAGTACTTC. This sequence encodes CASSLRSAYQDTQYF.

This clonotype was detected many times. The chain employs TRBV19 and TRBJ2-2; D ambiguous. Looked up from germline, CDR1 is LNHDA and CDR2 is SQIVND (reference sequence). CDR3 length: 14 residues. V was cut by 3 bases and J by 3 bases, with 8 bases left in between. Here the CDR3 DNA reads TGTGCCAGTAGTATTAAGACATACACCGGGGAGCTGTTTTTT. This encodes CASSIKTYTGELFF.

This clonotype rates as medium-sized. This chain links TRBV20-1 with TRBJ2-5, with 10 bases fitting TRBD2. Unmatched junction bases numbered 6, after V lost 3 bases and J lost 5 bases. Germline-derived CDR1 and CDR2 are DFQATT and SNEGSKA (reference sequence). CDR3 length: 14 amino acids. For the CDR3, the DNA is TGCAGTGCTAGTTTACTAGCGGGATCGGAGACCCAGTACTTC. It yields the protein CSASLLAGSETQYF.

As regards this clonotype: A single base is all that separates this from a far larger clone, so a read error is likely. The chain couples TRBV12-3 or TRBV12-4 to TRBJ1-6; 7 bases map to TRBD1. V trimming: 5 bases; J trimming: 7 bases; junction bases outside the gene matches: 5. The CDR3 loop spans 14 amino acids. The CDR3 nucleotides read TGTGCCAGCAGTCCCGGGACAGTGAATTCACCCCTCCACTTT. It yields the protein CASSPGTVNSPLHF.

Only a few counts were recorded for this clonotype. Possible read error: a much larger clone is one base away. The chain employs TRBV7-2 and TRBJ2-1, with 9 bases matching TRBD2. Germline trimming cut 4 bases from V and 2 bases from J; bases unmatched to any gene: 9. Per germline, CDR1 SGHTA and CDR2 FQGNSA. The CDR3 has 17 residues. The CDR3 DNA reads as TGTGCCAGCAGCTGGGCCACTAGCGGGTCAGCCTACAATGAGCAGTTCTTC. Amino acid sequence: CASSWATSGSAYNEQFF.

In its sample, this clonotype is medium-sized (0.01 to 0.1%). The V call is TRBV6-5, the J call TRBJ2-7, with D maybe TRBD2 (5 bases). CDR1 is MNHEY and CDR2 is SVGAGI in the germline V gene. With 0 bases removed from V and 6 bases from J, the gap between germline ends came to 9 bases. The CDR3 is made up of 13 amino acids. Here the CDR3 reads CASSYSPGFEQYF. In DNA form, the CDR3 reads TGTGCCAGCAGTTACTCACCGGGATTCGAGCAGTACTTC.

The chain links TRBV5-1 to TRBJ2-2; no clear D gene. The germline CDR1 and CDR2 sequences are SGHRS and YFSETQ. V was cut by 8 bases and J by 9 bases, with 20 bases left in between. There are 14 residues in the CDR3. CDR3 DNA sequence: TGCGCCAGTAGCCCCCGTTCGGATTCCTGGGAGCTGTTTTTT. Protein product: CASSPRSDSWELFF.

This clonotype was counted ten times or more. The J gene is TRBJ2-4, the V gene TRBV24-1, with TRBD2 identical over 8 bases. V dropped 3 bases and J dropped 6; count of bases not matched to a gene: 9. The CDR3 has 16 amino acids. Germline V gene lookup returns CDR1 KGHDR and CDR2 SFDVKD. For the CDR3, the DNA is TGTGCCACCAGTGATCCCCGGGGGGGGGACCGAAACATTCAGTACTTC. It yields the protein CATSDPRGGDRNIQYF.

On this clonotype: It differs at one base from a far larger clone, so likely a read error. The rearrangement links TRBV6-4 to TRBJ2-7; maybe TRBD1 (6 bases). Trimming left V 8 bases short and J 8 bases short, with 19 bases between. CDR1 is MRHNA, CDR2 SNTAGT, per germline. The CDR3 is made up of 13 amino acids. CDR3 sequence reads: CASWPLEGTKQYF. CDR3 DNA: TGTGCCAGCTGGCCCCTTGAGGGGACAAAGCAGTACTTC.

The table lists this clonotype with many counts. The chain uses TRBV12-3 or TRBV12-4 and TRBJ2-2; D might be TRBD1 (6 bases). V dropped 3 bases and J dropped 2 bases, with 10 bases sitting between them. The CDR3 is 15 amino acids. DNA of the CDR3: TGTGCCAGCAGTTTTTGGGACACCAACACCGGGGAGCTGTTTTTT. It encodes CASSFWDTNTGELFF.

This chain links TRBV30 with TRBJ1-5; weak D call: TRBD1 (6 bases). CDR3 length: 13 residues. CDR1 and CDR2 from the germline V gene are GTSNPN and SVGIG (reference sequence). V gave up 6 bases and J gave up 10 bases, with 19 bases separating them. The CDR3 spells CACSTGMRHPQHF. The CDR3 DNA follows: TGTGCCTGTAGTACAGGGATGAGACATCCCCAGCATTTT. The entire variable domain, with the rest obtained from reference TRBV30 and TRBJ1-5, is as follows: SQTIHQWPATLVQPVGSPLSLECTVEGTSNPNLYWYRQAAGRGLQLLFYSVGIGQISSEVPQNLSASRPQDRQFILSSKKLLLSDSGFYLCACSTGMRHPQHFGDGTRLSIL.

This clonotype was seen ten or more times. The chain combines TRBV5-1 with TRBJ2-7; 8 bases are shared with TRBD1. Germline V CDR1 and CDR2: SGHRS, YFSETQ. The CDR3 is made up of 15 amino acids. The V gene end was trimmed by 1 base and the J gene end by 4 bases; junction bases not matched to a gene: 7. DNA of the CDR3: TGCGCCAGCAGCTTGCCCGGGACAGGAGTATACGAGCAGTACTTC. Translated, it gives CASSLPGTGVYEQYF.

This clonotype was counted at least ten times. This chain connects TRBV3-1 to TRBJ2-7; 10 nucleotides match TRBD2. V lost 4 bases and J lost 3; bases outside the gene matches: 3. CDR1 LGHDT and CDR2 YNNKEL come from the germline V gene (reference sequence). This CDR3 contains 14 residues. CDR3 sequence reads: CASSLGLADYEQYF. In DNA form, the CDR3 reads TGTGCCAGCAGCCTAGGACTAGCGGACTACGAGCAGTACTTC.

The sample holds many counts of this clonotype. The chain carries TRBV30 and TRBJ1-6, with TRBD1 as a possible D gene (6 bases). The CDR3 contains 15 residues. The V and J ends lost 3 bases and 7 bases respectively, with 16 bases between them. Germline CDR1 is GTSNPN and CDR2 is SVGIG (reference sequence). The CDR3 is CAWRGSGQGNSPLHF. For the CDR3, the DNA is TGTGCCTGGAGAGGTTCGGGGCAGGGGAATTCACCCCTCCACTTT.

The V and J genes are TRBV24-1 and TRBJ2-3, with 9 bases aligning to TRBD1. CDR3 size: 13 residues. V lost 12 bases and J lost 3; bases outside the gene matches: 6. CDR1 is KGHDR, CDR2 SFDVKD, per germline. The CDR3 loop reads CASQGQGTDTQYF. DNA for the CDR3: TGTGCCTCCCAAGGACAGGGGACAGATACGCAGTATTTT.